The 3 T cell receptor beta chains below come from one sample, sequenced in a study of CD8 T cells in ankylosing spondylitis. Findings of the study overall: A TCR beta motif of eight or nine highly homologous variants seemed to mark ankylosing spondylitis blood.

No antigens are known for them. TCRdb reanalysed the 5' RACE reads using MiXCR and keeps one entry per CDR3 protein. The data show about 450,000 distinct CDR3 sequences, 26% seen once. Source material: blood, either unsorted or a sorted T cell fraction (not recorded which). Receptors were obtained from a male donor with ankylosing spondylitis.

The genes are TRBV6-1 and TRBJ2-1; D is undetermined. Per germline, CDR1 MNHNS and CDR2 SASEGT. This CDR3 spans 14 amino acids. Trimming shortened V by 7 bases and J by 4 bases, and 14 bases separated the two germline ends. CDR3 loop: CASTPRRDYNEQFF. In DNA, the CDR3 is TGTGCCAGCACCCCCCGGAGAGATTACAATGAGCAGTTCTTC.

This chain joins TRBV7-2 and TRBJ2-2; D call uncertain. The V and J ends lost 1 base and 5 bases respectively, with 11 bases between them. CDR1 is SGHTA, CDR2 FQGNSA, per germline. The length of the CDR3 is 15 residues. The CDR3 spells CASSLVVTPTGELFF. For the CDR3, the DNA is TGTGCCAGCAGCTTAGTTGTCACCCCGACCGGGGAGCTGTTTTTT.

This clonotype was seen a handful of times. DNA for the CDR3: TGTGCCAGCGAACAGACCAACACCGGGGAGCTGTTTTTT. As protein: CASEQTNTGELFF. This chain links TRBV12-3 or TRBV12-4 with TRBJ2-2; D not certain. Deletions cut 8 bases from V and 2 bases from J, with 9 bases between. The CDR3 consists of 13 residues.